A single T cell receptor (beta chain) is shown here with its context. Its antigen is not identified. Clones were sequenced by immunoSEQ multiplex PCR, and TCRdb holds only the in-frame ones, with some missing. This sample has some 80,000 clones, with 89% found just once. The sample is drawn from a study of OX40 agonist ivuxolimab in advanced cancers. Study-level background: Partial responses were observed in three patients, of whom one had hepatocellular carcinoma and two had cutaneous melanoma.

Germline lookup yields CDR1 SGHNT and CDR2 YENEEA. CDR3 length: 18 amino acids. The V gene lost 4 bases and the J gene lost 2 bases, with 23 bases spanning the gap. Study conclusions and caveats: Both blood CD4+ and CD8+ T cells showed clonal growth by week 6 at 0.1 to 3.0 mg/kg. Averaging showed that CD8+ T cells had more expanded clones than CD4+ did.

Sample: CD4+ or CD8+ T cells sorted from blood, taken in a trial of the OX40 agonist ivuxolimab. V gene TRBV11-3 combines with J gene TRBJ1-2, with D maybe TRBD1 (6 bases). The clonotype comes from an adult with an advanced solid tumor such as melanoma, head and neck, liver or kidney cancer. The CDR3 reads CASSSTGWGKQPNYGYTF. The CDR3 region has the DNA TGTGCCAGCAGCTCAACAGGGTGGGGAAAACAACCGAACTATGGCTACACCTTC.